This is a list of T cell receptor beta chains from one sample in a study of beta chain features in type 1 diabetes. TCRdb's table, derived via immunoSEQ multiplex PCR, lists solely in-frame clones and lacks some. The table lists some 350,000 clones, approximately 13% of them singletons, with roughly 0.015% in the top ten. Sequencing input: naive CD4+ T cells from blood. These TCRs come from a woman aged 18-29 years with type 1 diabetes. Each CDR3 is given with its conserved first and last residue. A D gene is named only where the DNA matches it firmly. The listing skips clone size in some rows; elsewhere it reads once, few, many or a size class.

D gene: TRBD2
V gene: TRBV9
J gene: TRBJ2-1
clone size: .
CDR3 DNA: TGTGCCAGCAGCGAGATGACTAGCGGGAGGGCCGGTGAGCAGTTCTTC
CDR3 protein: CASSEMTSGRAGEQFF

D gene: TRBD1
V gene: TRBV5-1
J gene: TRBJ2-7
clone size: .
CDR3 DNA: TGCGCCAGCAGCCCCGGGACAGGGGATCCCTACGAGCAGTACTTC
CDR3 protein: CASSPGTGDPYEQYF

D gene: TRBD2
V gene: TRBV28
J gene: TRBJ2-7
clone size: once
CDR3 DNA: TGTGCCAGCAGATCTACTAGCGGGAGCCCCAACGAGCAGTACTTC
CDR3 protein: CASRSTSGSPNEQYF

D gene: .
V gene: TRBV5-1
J gene: TRBJ1-1
clone size: .
CDR3 DNA: TGCGCCAGCAGCTTGCAGAACACTGAAGCTTTCTTT
CDR3 protein: CASSLQNTEAFF

D gene: TRBD1
V gene: TRBV28
J gene: TRBJ2-7
clone size: .
CDR3 DNA: TGTGCCAGCAGTACGGGACAGACCCTTGGAGAGCAGTACTTC
CDR3 protein: CASSTGQTLGEQYF

D gene: .
V gene: TRBV18
J gene: TRBJ2-1
clone size: .
CDR3 DNA: TGTGCCAGCTCACCACGGCGGGATGGCAATGAGCAGTTCTTC
CDR3 protein: CASSPRRDGNEQFF

D gene: TRBD1
V gene: TRBV5-1
J gene: TRBJ1-1
clone size: .
CDR3 DNA: TGCGCCAGCGCCGGCCAACGGACAGGGGTAAGGACTGAAGCTTTCTTT
CDR3 protein: CASAGQRTGVRTEAFF

D gene: TRBD2
V gene: TRBV11-2
J gene: TRBJ2-2
clone size: .
CDR3 DNA: TGTGCCAGCACCTTCTCGACTAGCGTCGGGGAGCTGTTTTTT
CDR3 protein: CASTFSTSVGELFF

D gene: .
V gene: TRBV29-1
J gene: TRBJ1-2
clone size: .
CDR3 DNA: TGCAGCGTTGATATTGGCGGGGGCTCGGACTATGGCTACACCTTC
CDR3 protein: CSVDIGGGSDYGYTF

D gene: .
V gene: TRBV6-1
J gene: TRBJ1-1
clone size: .
CDR3 DNA: TGTGCCAGCAGCCTGGGACACCTAAACACTGAAGCTTTCTTT
CDR3 protein: CASSLGHLNTEAFF

D gene: .
V gene: TRBV21-1
J gene: TRBJ2-5
clone size: few
CDR3 DNA: TGTGCCAGCAGCAAAGGATACCGGGCGGGGAGGAGAGAGACCCAGTACTTC
CDR3 protein: CASSKGYRAGRRETQYF

D gene: .
V gene: TRBV28
J gene: TRBJ2-7
clone size: .
CDR3 DNA: TGTGCCAGCAGCCAGACTACCTACGAGCAGTACTTC
CDR3 protein: CASSQTTYEQYF

D gene: .
V gene: TRBV4-2
J gene: TRBJ2-7
clone size: few
CDR3 DNA: TGTGCCAGCAGCCAGGATAGCAGGGCCTACGAGCAGTACTTC
CDR3 protein: CASSQDSRAYEQYF

D gene: TRBD1
V gene: TRBV5-1
J gene: TRBJ2-2
clone size: few
CDR3 DNA: TGCGCCAGCAGCTCGACCGGGACAGCGAACACCGGGGAGCTGTTTTTT
CDR3 protein: CASSSTGTANTGELFF

D gene: .
V gene: TRBV9
J gene: TRBJ1-2
clone size: .
CDR3 DNA: TGTGCCAGCAGCGCCCGAGGTGGCTACACCTTC
CDR3 protein: CASSARGGYTF

D gene: TRBD1
V gene: TRBV2
J gene: TRBJ2-3
clone size: .
CDR3 DNA: TGTGCCAGCAGGGACGGACAGGGCGCAGATACGCAGTATTTT
CDR3 protein: CASRDGQGADTQYF

D gene: TRBD1
V gene: TRBV25-1
J gene: TRBJ1-4
clone size: .
CDR3 DNA: TGTGCCAGCAGTGAATCCACAGGGGCTAATGAAAAACTGTTTTTT
CDR3 protein: CASSESTGANEKLFF

D gene: TRBD2
V gene: TRBV14
J gene: TRBJ2-2
clone size: .
CDR3 DNA: TGTGCCAGCAAAGGACTAGCGGGGACCGGGGAGCTGTTTTTT
CDR3 protein: CASKGLAGTGELFF

D gene: TRBD2
V gene: TRBV5-1
J gene: TRBJ2-1
clone size: .
CDR3 DNA: TGCGCCAGCAGCTTGGGACTAGCGGGAGGGCCTGAGGATGAGCAGTTCTTC
CDR3 protein: CASSLGLAGGPEDEQFF

D gene: TRBD1
V gene: TRBV9
J gene: TRBJ1-1
clone size: few
CDR3 DNA: TGTGCCAGCAGCGTAGGGGGACAGGGGATGAACACTGAAGCTTTCTTT
CDR3 protein: CASSVGGQGMNTEAFF

D gene: TRBD2
V gene: TRBV25-1
J gene: TRBJ2-3
clone size: .
CDR3 DNA: TGTGCCAGCAGTGACGGGGGGACAGATACGCAGTATTTT
CDR3 protein: CASSDGGTDTQYF

D gene: TRBD2
V gene: TRBV5-1
J gene: TRBJ2-1
clone size: .
CDR3 DNA: TGCGCCAGCAGCTTCGGGCTAGCGGGACAGAATGAGCAGTTCTTC
CDR3 protein: CASSFGLAGQNEQFF

D gene: .
V gene: TRBV5-4
J gene: TRBJ2-7
clone size: few
CDR3 DNA: TGTGCCAGCAGCCCCGGGAGTTCGGGACTGATCCACCGCGAGCAGTACTTC
CDR3 protein: CASSPGSSGLIHREQYF

D gene: TRBD2
V gene: TRBV10-3
J gene: TRBJ2-3
clone size: few
CDR3 DNA: TGTGCCATCAGCGCGGGACTAGCGGGAGTCACAGATACGCAGTATTTT
CDR3 protein: CAISAGLAGVTDTQYF

D gene: TRBD1
V gene: TRBV4-3
J gene: TRBJ1-5
clone size: few
CDR3 DNA: TGCGCCAGCAGCCAAGGTCCGGACAGGGGGCTTAAGTTAAGGGATCAGCCCCAGCATTTT
CDR3 protein: CASSQGPDRGLKLRDQPQHF

D gene: .
V gene: TRBV28
J gene: TRBJ2-5
clone size: .
CDR3 DNA: TGTGCCAGCAGTTTGGACACCCAAGAGACCCAGTACTTC
CDR3 protein: CASSLDTQETQYF

D gene: .
V gene: TRBV5-1
J gene: TRBJ2-1
clone size: .
CDR3 DNA: TGCGCCAGCAGCCCGGACTGGTACAATGAGCAGTTCTTC
CDR3 protein: CASSPDWYNEQFF

D gene: .
V gene: TRBV29-1
J gene: TRBJ1-2
clone size: .
CDR3 DNA: TGCAGCGTTGAAAACGTCTCTTCGCTAGGCTACACCTTC
CDR3 protein: CSVENVSSLGYTF

D gene: .
V gene: TRBV7-9
J gene: TRBJ2-2
clone size: few
CDR3 DNA: TGTGCCAGCAGGCGTTCTAGGACCGGGGAGCTGTTTTTT
CDR3 protein: CASRRSRTGELFF

D gene: .
V gene: TRBV20-1
J gene: TRBJ1-1
clone size: once
CDR3 DNA: TGCAGTGCTAGAGCGACTGAAGCTTTCTTT
CDR3 protein: CSARATEAFF

D gene: TRBD1
V gene: TRBV30
J gene: TRBJ1-1
clone size: .
CDR3 DNA: TGTGCCTGGAGTGAACAGGGGGATGGTGAAGCTTTCTTT
CDR3 protein: CAWSEQGDGEAFF

D gene: .
V gene: TRBV29-1
J gene: TRBJ2-3
clone size: .
CDR3 DNA: TGCAGCGTTGAAGCAAGTACAGGTAGCACAGATACGCAGTATTTT
CDR3 protein: CSVEASTGSTDTQYF

D gene: .
V gene: TRBV18
J gene: TRBJ1-5
clone size: .
CDR3 DNA: TGTGCCAGCTCACCACCGGGCCCAAATCAGCCCCAGCATTTT
CDR3 protein: CASSPPGPNQPQHF

D gene: .
V gene: TRBV29-1
J gene: TRBJ2-4
clone size: few
CDR3 DNA: TGCACCCACAAGGGGAGGGGGTCCAAAAACATTCAGTACTTC
CDR3 protein: CTHKGRGSKNIQYF

D gene: .
V gene: TRBV5-1
J gene: TRBJ2-2
clone size: .
CDR3 DNA: TGCGCCAGCAGTGTCGCCGGGGAGCTGTTTTTT
CDR3 protein: CASSVAGELFF

D gene: TRBD2
V gene: TRBV18
J gene: TRBJ2-1
clone size: .
CDR3 DNA: TGTGCCAGCTCAAAGACTAGCGGGGCGATCAATGAGCAGTTCTTC
CDR3 protein: CASSKTSGAINEQFF

D gene: .
V gene: TRBV5-4
J gene: TRBJ1-1
clone size: .
CDR3 DNA: TGTGCCAGCAGCTTATCGCAGGGAGAAGCTTTCTTT
CDR3 protein: CASSLSQGEAFF

D gene: .
V gene: TRBV30
J gene: TRBJ1-4
clone size: .
CDR3 DNA: TGTGCCTGGAGTCAGGGTGCAGCTAATGAAAAACTGTTTTTT
CDR3 protein: CAWSQGAANEKLFF

D gene: .
V gene: TRBV27
J gene: TRBJ2-5
clone size: few
CDR3 DNA: TGTGCCAGCGGCAGGGCCAGGGAGACCCAGTACTTC
CDR3 protein: CASGRARETQYF

D gene: .
V gene: TRBV18
J gene: TRBJ1-1
clone size: few
CDR3 DNA: TGTGCCAGCTCACCACAGGGAGTTCAGAACACTGAAGCTTTCTTT
CDR3 protein: CASSPQGVQNTEAFF

D gene: .
V gene: TRBV5-4
J gene: TRBJ2-5
clone size: few
CDR3 DNA: TGTGCCAGCAGTTTCACCCTCCAGGGAGAGACCCAGTACTTC
CDR3 protein: CASSFTLQGETQYF

D gene: .
V gene: TRBV5-6
J gene: TRBJ2-3
clone size: few
CDR3 DNA: TGTGCCAGCACCTTTGGACCGGACAGAGATACGCAGTATTTT
CDR3 protein: CASTFGPDRDTQYF

D gene: .
V gene: TRBV30
J gene: TRBJ2-7
clone size: .
CDR3 DNA: TGTGCCTGGAGTGTAGGCCAGGTACACGACGAGCAGTACTTC
CDR3 protein: CAWSVGQVHDEQYF

D gene: TRBD2
V gene: TRBV6-5
J gene: TRBJ2-1
clone size: .
CDR3 DNA: TGTGCCAGCAGTCCACTAGCGGGAGCCCACAATGAGCAGTTCTTC
CDR3 protein: CASSPLAGAHNEQFF

D gene: TRBD2
V gene: TRBV30
J gene: TRBJ2-1
clone size: .
CDR3 DNA: TGTGCCTGGAGTCGAGCGGGAGCCGAGCAGTTCTTC
CDR3 protein: CAWSRAGAEQFF

D gene: TRBD2
V gene: TRBV9
J gene: TRBJ2-1
clone size: few
CDR3 DNA: TGTGCCAGCAGCTCTCGGACTAGCGGGACTAATGAGCAGTTCTTC
CDR3 protein: CASSSRTSGTNEQFF

D gene: TRBD2
V gene: TRBV30
J gene: TRBJ2-1
clone size: few
CDR3 DNA: TGTGCCTGGAGTGTAAGGACTAGTTGGGGGAATGAGCAGTTCTTC
CDR3 protein: CAWSVRTSWGNEQFF

D gene: .
V gene: TRBV7-8
J gene: TRBJ2-3
clone size: .
CDR3 DNA: TGTGCCAGCAGCTTAGGGGGGGACAGTCTAGGCACAGATACGCAGTATTTT
CDR3 protein: CASSLGGDSLGTDTQYF

D gene: TRBD2
V gene: TRBV12-5
J gene: TRBJ2-1
clone size: .
CDR3 DNA: TGTGCTAGTGGTTTGGGTACATCTAGCGGGAGCTCCTACAATGAGCAGTTCTTC
CDR3 protein: CASGLGTSSGSSYNEQFF

D gene: TRBD2
V gene: TRBV5-1
J gene: TRBJ2-1
clone size: .
CDR3 DNA: TGCGCCAGCAGCTTCGCGGGAGGCCATGAGCAGTTCTTC
CDR3 protein: CASSFAGGHEQFF

D gene: TRBD2
V gene: TRBV5-1
J gene: TRBJ2-5
clone size: few
CDR3 DNA: TGCGCCAGCAGCCGGGGACTAGCGGGAGGCCCTATGGAGACCCAGTACTTC
CDR3 protein: CASSRGLAGGPMETQYF

D gene: TRBD2
V gene: TRBV5-1
J gene: TRBJ2-1
clone size: .
CDR3 DNA: TGCGCCAGCAGCTTGGCCCCTAGCGGAAACAATGAGCAGTTCTTC
CDR3 protein: CASSLAPSGNNEQFF

D gene: TRBD1
V gene: TRBV7-9
J gene: TRBJ1-4
clone size: .
CDR3 DNA: TGTGCCAGCAGCTGGGACAGAGGCAATGAAAAACTGTTTTTT
CDR3 protein: CASSWDRGNEKLFF

D gene: .
V gene: TRBV29-1
J gene: TRBJ1-1
clone size: .
CDR3 DNA: TGCAGCCTGGAAGCGTCAGCGGTTGGCACTGAAGCTTTCTTT
CDR3 protein: CSLEASAVGTEAFF

D gene: .
V gene: TRBV27
J gene: TRBJ2-3
clone size: .
CDR3 DNA: TGTGCCAGCACCTCGAGGAGCGATACGCAGTATTTT
CDR3 protein: CASTSRSDTQYF

D gene: .
V gene: TRBV5-1
J gene: TRBJ1-2
clone size: few
CDR3 DNA: TGCGCCAGCAGCTTGGTCCCGACAGCCTCTAACTATGGCTACACCTTC
CDR3 protein: CASSLVPTASNYGYTF

D gene: .
V gene: TRBV21-1
J gene: TRBJ2-7
clone size: few
CDR3 DNA: TGTGCCAGCAGCAAATTTATCTACTGGGACATTAACTACGAGCAGTACTTC
CDR3 protein: CASSKFIYWDINYEQYF

D gene: TRBD2
V gene: TRBV4-1
J gene: TRBJ2-3
clone size: few
CDR3 DNA: TGCGCCAGCAGCCATGTGGGAGGGGCAGATACGCAGTATTTT
CDR3 protein: CASSHVGGADTQYF

D gene: TRBD2
V gene: TRBV5-1
J gene: TRBJ2-2
clone size: .
CDR3 DNA: TGCGCCAGCAGCAGAACGATACTAGCGGTGAACACCGGGGAGCTGTTTTTT
CDR3 protein: CASSRTILAVNTGELFF

D gene: TRBD1
V gene: TRBV2
J gene: TRBJ2-3
clone size: .
CDR3 DNA: TGTGCCAGCAGTGAAGCGCTGGACAGGGGGGGAGATACGCAGTATTTT
CDR3 protein: CASSEALDRGGDTQYF